These T cell receptor beta chains were read from a single sample in a study of T-cell reconstitution after alpha-beta-depleted transplantation in children. TCRdb passed the PCR reads through MiXCR, listing each CDR3 protein once. The sample consists of 700,000 to 950,000 distinct CDR3 sequences, 16% of them appearing once. Sequences were derived from PBMCs, mostly from graft donor cells, sampled 360 days after TCRalphabeta/CD19-depleted stem cell transplant. All receptors come from a male patient younger than 18 who had a stem cell transplant for acute lymphoblastic leukemia, so the T cells may come from the graft donor. CDR3s include the opening cysteine and the closing phenylalanine or tryptophan. D genes are given only for firm matches. Where a row states a size, it is once, few, many or the class of an expanded clone; other rows omit it.

>TRBJ1-6|NA|TRBV19|many
CASSISPGPDNSPLHF
TGTGCCAGTAGTATTTCCCCGGGACCTGATAATTCACCCCTCCACTTT
>TRBJ2-7|TRBD2|TRBV2|few
CASRRGLAVYEQYF
TGTGCCAGCAGGAGGGGACTAGCGGTCTACGAGCAGTACTTC
>TRBJ2-5|NA|TRBV7-3|NA
CASSFLGRQETQYF
TGTGCCAGCAGCTTTCTAGGGAGGCAAGAGACCCAGTACTTC
>TRBJ2-1|NA|TRBV3-1|few
CASSQITYNEQFF
TGTGCCAGCAGCCAAATCACCTACAATGAGCAGTTCTTC
>TRBJ1-5|TRBD1|TRBV12-3/TRBV12-4|NA
CASSPRGPQPQHF
TGTGCCAGCAGTCCCAGGGGGCCTCAGCCCCAGCATTTT
>TRBJ2-7|TRBD2|TRBV27|NA
CASSDAGEYEQYF
TGTGCCAGCAGCGACGCGGGAGAATACGAGCAGTACTTC
>TRBJ1-1|TRBD1|TRBV25-1|few
CASSEPFTGGEGEAFF
TGTGCCAGCAGTGAACCCTTCACAGGGGGCGAGGGTGAAGCTTTCTTT
>TRBJ1-3|NA|TRBV6-1|NA
CASTETLAGNTIYF
TGTGCCAGCACCGAGACCTTGGCAGGAAACACCATATATTTT
>TRBJ2-3|NA|TRBV27|NA
CASSLTNEDTQYF
TGTGCCAGCAGTTTAACGAATGAAGATACGCAGTATTTT
>TRBJ2-3|TRBD1|TRBV2|few
CASSGTGGVTDTQYF
TGTGCCAGCAGCGGGACAGGGGGCGTGACAGATACGCAGTATTTT
>TRBJ2-7|NA|TRBV9|few
CASSVRGRTGYEQYF
TGTGCCAGCAGCGTAAGGGGCCGGACTGGTTACGAGCAGTACTTC
>TRBJ2-1|NA|TRBV12-5|few
CASGLVNEQFF
TGTGCTAGTGGTTTGGTTAATGAGCAGTTCTTC
>TRBJ2-2|TRBD1|TRBV5-6|NA
CASSLVLDRGSGELFF
TGTGCCAGCAGCTTGGTCTTGGACAGGGGTTCCGGGGAGCTGTTTTTT
>TRBJ2-4|NA|TRBV15|NA
CATSRDFGDIQYF
TGTGCCACCAGCAGAGATTTCGGCGACATTCAGTACTTC
>TRBJ2-7|NA|TRBV6-2/TRBV6-3|few
CASSYIQGPYEQYF
TGTGCCAGCAGTTACATCCAGGGGCCTTACGAGCAGTACTTC
>TRBJ2-3|NA|TRBV18|NA
CASSPPAGRDTQYF
TGTGCCAGCTCACCACCGGCGGGACGTGATACGCAGTATTTT
>TRBJ2-7|TRBD2|TRBV27|NA
CASSPLVAGDHEQYF
TGTGCCAGCAGTCCTCTTGTGGCGGGAGATCACGAGCAGTACTTC
>TRBJ2-5|TRBD1|TRBV29-1|NA
CSVDGDSQETQYF
TGCAGCGTTGACGGGGACAGCCAAGAGACCCAGTACTTC
>TRBJ1-4|NA|TRBV9|few
CASSTSGTGNEKLFF
TGTGCCAGCAGCACAAGCGGGACGGGGAATGAAAAACTGTTTTTT
>TRBJ1-1|NA|TRBV4-3|NA
CASRSHGRENTEAFF
TGCGCCAGCAGGTCCCACGGACGGGAGAACACTGAAGCTTTCTTT
>TRBJ2-7|NA|TRBV3-1|NA
CASSQLAASRWEQYF
TGTGCCAGCAGCCAACTGGCGGCCTCCAGGTGGGAGCAGTACTTC
>TRBJ2-1|TRBD1|TRBV10-3|NA
CAISGDRANEQFF
TGTGCCATCAGTGGTGACAGGGCCAATGAGCAGTTCTTC
>TRBJ1-6|NA|TRBV9|few
CASSVAAGNSPLHF
TGTGCCAGCAGCGTAGCTGCGGGTAATTCACCCCTCCACTTT
>TRBJ2-7|TRBD2|TRBV5-1|NA
CASSLWLAGASYEQYF
TGCGCCAGCAGCTTGTGGCTAGCGGGAGCCTCCTACGAGCAGTACTTC
>TRBJ1-5|NA|TRBV20-1|many
CSAGGKGNQPQHF
TGCAGTGCGGGGGGGAAGGGCAATCAGCCCCAGCATTTT
>TRBJ2-2|NA|TRBV5-1|NA
CASSLVSSPFTGELFF
TGCGCCAGCAGCTTGGTGTCTAGTCCTTTCACCGGGGAGCTGTTTTTT
>TRBJ1-1|NA|TRBV11-2|NA
CASSARGSRNTEAFF
TGTGCCAGCAGCGCCCGAGGGTCCAGGAACACTGAAGCTTTCTTT
>TRBJ2-2|TRBD2|TRBV3-1|few
CASSQDSILAGTGELFF
TGTGCCAGCAGCCAAGATAGCATACTAGCGGGAACCGGGGAGCTGTTTTTT
>TRBJ2-7|NA|TRBV12-3/TRBV12-4|few
CASTGPNYSYEQYF
TGTGCCAGCACCGGACCGAACTACTCCTACGAGCAGTACTTC
>TRBJ2-5|TRBD1|TRBV4-2|few
CASSQWGTEQETQYF
TGTGCCAGCAGCCAGTGGGGGACAGAACAAGAGACCCAGTACTTC
>TRBJ2-1|NA|TRBV3-1|NA
CASSQPYNEQFF
TGTGCCAGCAGCCAACCGTACAATGAGCAGTTCTTC
>TRBJ1-5|NA|TRBV6-5|few
CASSSFTDQPQHF
TGTGCCAGCAGTTCTTTTACCGATCAGCCCCAGCATTTT
>TRBJ2-1|NA|TRBV5-1|few
CASSLEGLSGNEQFF
TGCGCCAGCAGCTTGGAGGGACTCTCAGGCAATGAGCAGTTCTTC
>TRBJ2-7|TRBD2|TRBV28|NA
CASSKSGTSGSEQYF
TGTGCCAGCAGCAAATCCGGGACTAGCGGGAGTGAGCAGTACTTC
>TRBJ2-1|NA|TRBV2|NA
CASWGRRRGNEQFF
TGTGCCAGCTGGGGCCGACGGAGAGGAAATGAGCAGTTCTTC
>TRBJ1-4|TRBD1|TRBV28|few
CATTPLTGYNEKLFF
TGTGCCACTACGCCCCTGACAGGGTATAATGAAAAACTGTTTTTT
>TRBJ2-7|NA|TRBV4-1|NA
CASSRPGSSSYEQYF
TGCGCCAGCAGCCGACCGGGGTCCAGCTCCTACGAGCAGTACTTC
>TRBJ1-2|NA|TRBV6-1|NA
CASSPIKYYGYTF
TGTGCCAGCAGCCCCATCAAGTACTATGGCTACACCTTC
>TRBJ2-3|TRBD2|TRBV2|NA
CATSTTLAGETDTQYF
TGTGCCACCAGTACGACCCTAGCGGGAGAAACAGATACGCAGTATTTT
>TRBJ2-2|NA|TRBV29-1|many
CSALRGPGELFF
TGCAGCGCCCTGCGAGGGCCCGGGGAGCTGTTTTTT
>TRBJ2-7|TRBD2|TRBV12-3/TRBV12-4|once
CASSSGLANYEQYF
TGTGCCAGCAGTTCAGGACTAGCGAACTACGAGCAGTACTTC